The text below deals with one T cell receptor (beta chain). This clone was seen a few times. This receptor's antigen is unknown. No much larger clone exists at a distance of one base, and base qualities are not known. These data belong to a study of blood T cell repertoires in COVID-19 (TCRdb year 2020). As for the study more broadly: Samples from collaborators originated in the United States, Italy and Spain and spanned both the acute and convalescent phases of COVID-19. The material from the prospective study consisted of cDNA or gDNA derived from T cells, B-cell-depleted T cells, or PBMCs. Deeply sampled blood TCRbeta repertoires from subjects exposed to, actively infected with, or recovered from COVID-19 were included in the dataset. The repertoires were made available in a free public database intended to serve as a resource for research on the immune response to SARS-CoV-2. The samples were drawn from the first 160 participants of the ongoing ImmuneRACE study and from 1,254 subjects provided by 6 global collaborators. Sample metadata almost always included a de-identified subject ID, COVID-19 status, age in years and sex. HLA class I and class II types, where available, came from metadata supplied by the sample provider rather than from assay-based typing. Paper-wide results and their limitations: The amount of clinical and demographic metadata varied by source and participant and was provided uncurated.

Each collaborating institution followed its own protocols to collect whole blood in K2EDTA tubes. For TCRbeta analysis, collaborator samples were shipped as frozen whole blood, as isolated PBMCs, or as DNA extracted from either sample type. The immunoSEQ Assay, a bias-controlled multiplex PCR, was used to amplify TCRbeta CDR3 regions from genomic DNA. The authors' analysis ran thus. The number of nucleated cells in each sample was estimated by amplification of reference gene primers within the assay. To quantify the absolute abundance of each unique TCRbeta CDR3 rearrangement, sequence reads were collapsed and filtered. For each sample, productive Simpson clonality was calculated by taking the square root of Simpson's diversity index across productive rearrangements. TCRdb holds this immuneACCESS table with in-frame rearrangements only. Some clones are missing; in checked studies, unresolved V genes explain under half, and the rest has no known cause. V and J calls and clone size come straight from that table; D and trimming were deduced from the DNA. In all, the sample holds approximately 300,000 clones, and around four fifths of those were seen once. The ten largest clonotypes hold around 4.5% of the sample.

Including the terminal cysteine and phenylalanine, the CDR3 comprises 13 residues. The CDR3 DNA has 39 bases and is translated from base 1. CDR1 and CDR2, per the germline V gene (reference sequence), are LNHDA and SQIVND. The trim is 6 bases for V and 2 bases for J, with a gap of 11 bases between the germline ends. This chain is built from TRBV19 and TRBJ2-7, with no confident D gene call. The specimen was peripheral blood. The sequence was collected from a woman in her fifties or sixties with active or convalescent COVID-19. CDR3 reads: CASSSADTYEQYF. Here is the DNA: TGTGCCAGTAGCTCAGCAGACACCTACGAGCAGTACTTC.